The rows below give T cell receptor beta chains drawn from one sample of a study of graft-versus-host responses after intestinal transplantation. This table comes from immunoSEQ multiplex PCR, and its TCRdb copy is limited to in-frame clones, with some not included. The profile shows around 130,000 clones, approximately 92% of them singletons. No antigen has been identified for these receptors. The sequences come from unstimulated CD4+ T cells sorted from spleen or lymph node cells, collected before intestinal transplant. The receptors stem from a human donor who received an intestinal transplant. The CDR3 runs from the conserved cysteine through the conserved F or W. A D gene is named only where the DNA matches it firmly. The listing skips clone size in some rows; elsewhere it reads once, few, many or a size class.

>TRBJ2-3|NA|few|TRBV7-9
CASSLVLADTQYF
TGTGCCAGCAGCTTAGTTCTGGCAGATACGCAGTATTTT
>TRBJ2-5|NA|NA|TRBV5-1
CASSYGRGAGSQVQYF
TGCGCCAGCAGCTACGGGCGGGGCGCAGGGAGCCAGGTGCAGTACTTC
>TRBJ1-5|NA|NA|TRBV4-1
CASSQDFPGSQPQHF
TGCGCCAGCAGCCAAGATTTCCCAGGGAGCCAGCCCCAGCATTTT
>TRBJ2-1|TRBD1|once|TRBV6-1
CASSLGRDRVLFF
TGTGCCAGCAGTCTAGGCCGGGACAGGGTTCTCTTCTTC
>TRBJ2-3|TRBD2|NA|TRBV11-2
CASSVASSGGTDTQYF
TGTGCCAGCAGCGTCGCCTCTAGCGGGGGCACAGATACGCAGTATTTT
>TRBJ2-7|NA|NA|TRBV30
CAATGRGYFGVEQYF
TGTGCCGCGACAGGAAGGGGATATTTTGGCGTCGAGCAGTACTTC
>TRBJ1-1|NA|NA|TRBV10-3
CAISERGGLGTEAFF
TGTGCCATCAGTGAAAGGGGGGGCCTGGGAACTGAAGCTTTCTTT
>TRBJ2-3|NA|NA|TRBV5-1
CASSFKGLSTDTQYF
TGCGCCAGCAGCTTTAAAGGACTTAGCACAGATACACAGTATTTT
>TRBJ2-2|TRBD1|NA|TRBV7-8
CASSLVSGGGTGELFF
TGTGCCAGCAGCTTAGTATCAGGGGGCGGTACCGGGGAGCTGTTTTTT
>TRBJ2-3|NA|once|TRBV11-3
CASSSRRGWTDTQYF
TGTGCCAGCAGCTCTAGAAGGGGTTGGACAGATACGCAGTATTTT
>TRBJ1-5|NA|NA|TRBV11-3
CASSLGNQPQHF
TGTGCCAGCAGCTTAGGGAATCAGCCCCAGCATTTT
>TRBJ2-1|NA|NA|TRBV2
CASSERGGGGNEQFF
TGTGCCAGCAGTGAACGAGGGGGGGGTGGCAATGAGCAGTTCTTC
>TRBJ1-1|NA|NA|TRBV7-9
CASSKGALNTEAFF
TGTGCCAGCAGCAAAGGGGCCCTAAACACTGAAGCTTTCTTT
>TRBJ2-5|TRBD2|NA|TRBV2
CASRDIAGGQETQYF
TGTGCCAGCAGGGATATAGCGGGGGGGCAAGAGACCCAGTACTTC
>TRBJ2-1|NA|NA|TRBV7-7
CASSFRGPLDEQFF
TGTGCCAGCAGCTTCAGGGGCCCTCTGGATGAGCAGTTCTTC
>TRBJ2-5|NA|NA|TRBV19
CASSPRGPRGTQYF
TGTGCCAGTAGTCCCCGGGGGCCCCGGGGGACCCAGTACTTC